The 18 T cell receptor beta chains listed next were all sequenced from one sample in a study of blood T cell repertoires in COVID-19. Sequencing was performed with immunoSEQ multiplex PCR; in TCRdb, only in-frame clones are kept and a portion is missing. The sample shows 180,000 or so clones, roughly 76% of them seen only once. The sample taken for sequencing was peripheral blood. The receptor set was obtained from a woman aged 40 to 49 with COVID-19, enrolled during active disease.

J is TRBJ1-2 and V is TRBV5-1; D may be TRBD1 (6 bases). V was shortened by 3 bases and J by 4 bases, with 22 bases between the two germline ends. Germline V lookup: CDR1 SGHRS, CDR2 YFSETQ. The CDR3 has 17 amino acids. The CDR3 here is CASSSTNLGAQGYGYTF. CDR3 coding DNA: TGCGCCAGCAGCTCCACAAATTTGGGGGCGCAGGGCTATGGCTACACCTTC. The full variable domain, rest sourced from reference TRBV5-1 and TRBJ1-2, is KAGVTQTPRYLIKTRGQQVTLSCSPISGHRSVSWYQQTPGQGLQFLFEYFSETQRNKGNFPGRFSGRQFSNSRSEMNVSTLELGDSALYLCASSSTNLGAQGYGYTFGSGTRLTVV.

The V and J genes are TRBV3-1 (or the pseudogene TRBV3-2) and TRBJ2-5, with 9 bases lining up with TRBD1. The CDR3 consists of 15 residues. Per germline, CDR1 LGHDT and CDR2 YNNKEL (reference sequence). The V gene end was trimmed by 1 base and the J gene end by 5 bases; junction bases not matched to a gene: 5. CDR3 in amino acids: CASSQGPTGGETQYF. For the CDR3, the DNA is TGTGCCAGCAGCCAAGGACCGACAGGGGGGGAGACCCAGTACTTC.

V and J are TRBV6-5 and TRBJ2-2, with D possibly being TRBD2 (5 bases). Germline V CDR1 and CDR2: MNHEY, SVGAGI. The CDR3 runs to 14 residues. Trimming took off 7 bases at V and 0 bases at J, with 9 bases between the two ends. The DNA for the CDR3 is TGTGCCAGCATGAGGGCCACGAACACCGGGGAGCTGTTTTTT. Its translation: CASMRATNTGELFF.

The rearrangement uses TRBV29-1 and TRBJ1-4; possible D gene TRBD1, 5 bases. Trimming pared 6 bases from V and 7 bases from J, leaving 18 bases between. The CDR3 has 14 amino acids. Germline V CDR1 and CDR2: SQVTM, ANQGSEA. CDR3 in DNA: TGCAGCGTGGCGCCGGGGGTGTTGAGTGAAAAACTGTTTTTT. It yields the protein CSVAPGVLSEKLFF.

This chain uses TRBV7-2 with TRBJ2-1, with D possibly being TRBD1 (6 bases). Germline CDR1 and CDR2: SGHTA and FQGNSA. This CDR3 has 11 residues. The germline V and J ends were trimmed by 4 bases and 11 bases, with 9 bases remaining between them. The CDR3 spells CASSSTGQQFF. In DNA, the CDR3 is TGTGCCAGCAGCTCGACAGGACAGCAGTTCTTC.

The J gene is TRBJ1-2, the V gene TRBV10-3, with D perhaps matching TRBD1 (5 bases). The germline gives CDR1 ENHRY, CDR2 SYGVKD. CDR3 length: 12 amino acids. The V end was cut by 2 bases, the J end by 12 bases, with 13 bases between. The DNA of the CDR3 is TGTGCCATCAGTGAGCGGGACTCTTGGCACACCTTC. The encoded protein is CAISERDSWHTF.

The V gene is TRBV7-9, the J gene TRBJ1-2; 7 nucleotides line up with TRBD1. J lost 4 bases, V lost 2 bases, and 13 bases had no gene match. Looked up from germline, CDR1 is SEHNR and CDR2 is FQNEAQ (reference sequence). The CDR3 is 17 residues long. The CDR3 region has the DNA TGTGCCAGCAGCTTATCGGTAGGAAGGGGGCGAGGCTATGGCTACACCTTC. Protein product: CASSLSVGRGRGYGYTF.

This clone appeared a single time. The genes are TRBV27 and TRBJ2-3; 7 positions agree with TRBD1. CDR1 MNHEY and CDR2 SMNVEV come from the germline V gene (reference sequence). Trimming at V came to 6 bases and at J to 6 bases, leaving 18 bases not matched to a gene. The CDR3 extends over 17 amino acids. In DNA, the CDR3 is TGTGCCAGCAGGCGACAGGGTACGGGGATTCGGGGTGATACGCAGTATTTT. This translates into CASRRQGTGIRGDTQYF.

This CDR3 reads CASSQTGVPYEQYF. The DNA of the CDR3 is TGCGCCAGCAGCCAAACCGGGGTTCCGTACGAGCAGTACTTC. The chain has TRBV1 and TRBJ2-7; the table calls TRBD2, which could not be checked here. TRBV1 represents a pseudogene. The CDR3 extends over 14 amino acids.

This chain uses TRBV11-3 with TRBJ2-2; D uncertain. Trimming took 1 base from V and 4 from J, leaving 4 bases between them. Germline CDR1 and CDR2: SGHNT and YENEEA. The CDR3 runs to 13 residues. The CDR3 bases are TGTGCCAGCAGCTTAGTGAGCACCGGGGAGCTGTTTTTT. This sequence encodes CASSLVSTGELFF.

The V gene is TRBV10-3, the J gene TRBJ2-2; possibly TRBD1 for D (6 bases). The CDR3 is 12 amino acids. V lost 10 bases and J lost 4, with 10 bases in between. Looked up from germline, CDR1 is ENHRY and CDR2 is SYGVKD. The CDR3 nucleotides read TGTGCCACAGGGGAATCCACCGGGGAGCTGTTTTTT. Protein: CATGESTGELFF.

The chain carries TRBV27 and TRBJ2-5, with D possibly being TRBD1 (6 bases). V lost 5 bases to trimming and J lost 4 bases, with 17 bases between them. The CDR3 loop spans 15 amino acids. Germline values: CDR1 MNHEY, CDR2 SMNVEV (reference sequence). The CDR3 sequence is CASSKRGSPGETQYF. CDR3 coding DNA: TGTGCCAGCAGTAAAAGGGGGAGTCCAGGAGAGACCCAGTACTTC.

This chain connects TRBV27 to TRBJ1-4; 9 nucleotides line up with TRBD1. The CDR3 runs to 15 residues. V lost 5 bases, J lost 5 bases, and 6 bases stayed unmatched. From germline, CDR1 is MNHEY and CDR2 SMNVEV (reference sequence). CDR3 residues: CASSPLQGANEKLFF. The CDR3 DNA reads TGTGCCAGCAGTCCCCTACAGGGGGCGAATGAAAAACTGTTTTTT.

The V call is TRBV2, the J call TRBJ1-2, with 7 bases lining up with TRBD1. The CDR3 length is 12 residues. Trimming cost V 6 bases and J 8 bases; bases outside gene matches: 6. Per germline, CDR1 SNHLY and CDR2 FYNNEI. The CDR3 protein is CASREQGLGYTF. The CDR3 DNA is TGTGCCAGCAGGGAACAGGGGCTGGGCTACACCTTC.

CDR3 nucleotides: TGTGCTAGTGGTTTGCACACAAAGAACTATGGCTACACCTTC. This gives the protein CASGLHTKNYGYTF. J is TRBJ1-2 and V is TRBV12-5; D is unclear. This CDR3 is 14 amino acids long. V was pared by 2 bases and J by 2 bases, with 9 bases between. Germline CDR1 LGHNT, CDR2 FRNRAP.

This clone turned up a few times. The chain has TRBV27 and TRBJ2-7; D possibly corresponds to TRBD2 (5 bases). The CDR3 covers 15 residues. CDR1 is MNHEY, CDR2 SMNVEV, per germline (reference sequence). Between the trimmed V and J ends, which lost 8 bases and 2 bases, there was a span of 19 bases. The CDR3 nucleotides read TGTGCCAGCCCCCTGGGAGTGAGCCATACCTACGAGCAGTACTTC. Its translation is CASPLGVSHTYEQYF.

This chain joins TRBV7-3 and TRBJ1-3; no reliable D call. V dropped 0 bases and J dropped 3 bases, with 12 bases sitting between them. This CDR3 is 16 amino acids long. Germline V gene data show CDR1 as SGHTA and CDR2 as FQGTGA. The CDR3 DNA reads TGTGCCAGCAGCTTAACTGGCGCGGGCAGTGGAAACACCATATATTTT. The encoded protein is CASSLTGAGSGNTIYF. Filled out from reference TRBV7-3 and TRBJ1-3, the complete variable domain reads GAGVSQTPSNKVTEKGKYVELRCDPISGHTALYWYRQSLGQGPEFLIYFQGTGAADDSGLPNDRFFAVRPEGSVSTLKIQRTERGDSAVYLCASSLTGAGSGNTIYFGEGSWLTVV.

This clone was seen a handful of times. This chain links TRBV28 with TRBJ2-1, with D maybe TRBD1 (6 bases). The germline V gene has CDR1 MDHEN and CDR2 SYDVKM. The CDR3 length is 15 residues. With 2 bases removed from V and 8 bases from J, the gap between germline ends came to 16 bases. The CDR3: CASSLRGLREDEQFF. The DNA of the CDR3 is TGTGCCAGCAGTTTAAGGGGGTTACGAGAGGATGAGCAGTTCTTC.